Reported below is one TCR beta chain. Its antigen is currently unknown. The table came from immunoSEQ multiplex PCR; TCRdb's copy has only in-frame clones and leaves some out. The sample has 25,000 to 35,000 clones, around 96% seen once. Genomic DNA came from blood conventional CD4+ T cells gated CD25-low CD127-high. The record originates from a study of regulatory and conventional T cells in RAG deficiency. Study-wide results and limits: Other subsets showed around 10-fold reductions, but Treg unique TCR beta sequences fell approximately 90-fold in these patients. RAG-deficient patients showed markedly lower Shannon entropy and higher Simpson indices than control T-cell subsets. Shorter CDR3s in all patient subsets; >85% Treg-Tconv overlap in Omenn.

Trimming removed 10 bases from V and 4 bases from J, with 13 bases in between. Germline-derived CDR1 and CDR2 are LNHDA and SQIVND (reference sequence). The CDR3 runs to 12 residues. The sample was also linked to a second study, of regulatory T cells. That work states: The PCR used 52 TRBV and 13 TRBJ primers. Skewed V and J usage and few unique V-J pairs marked patient repertoires, most in Tregs.

J is TRBJ2-5 and V is TRBV19, with D perhaps matching TRBD1 (5 bases). The sequenced material came from CD25- CD4+ T cells sorted from blood. The origin of this receptor is a human donor in good health. As DNA, the CDR3 is TGTGCCACGTCACCAGGGATAGAGACCCAGTACTTC. This gives the protein CATSPGIETQYF.